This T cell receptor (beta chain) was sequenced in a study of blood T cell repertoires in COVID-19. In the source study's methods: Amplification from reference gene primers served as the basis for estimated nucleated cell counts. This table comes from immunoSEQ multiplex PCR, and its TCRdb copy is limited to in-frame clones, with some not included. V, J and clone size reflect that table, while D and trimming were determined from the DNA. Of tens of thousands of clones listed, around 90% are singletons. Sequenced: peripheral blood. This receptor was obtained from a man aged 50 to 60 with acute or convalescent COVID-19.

The CDR3 region is CASRKRAGSSYGYTF. CDR3 DNA: TGTGCCAGCAGGAAACGAGCAGGGTCCAGCTATGGCTACACCTTC. The chain is built from TRBV2 and TRBJ1-2; perhaps TRBD1 as D (5 bases). Germline CDR1 SNHLY, CDR2 FYNNEI. The CDR3 totals 15 residues. The V gene lost 6 bases and the J gene lost 4 bases, with 18 bases spanning the gap.